This T cell receptor (beta chain) stems from a study of shared clonotypes between healthy human individuals. This clone has only one observation. What it binds is unknown. TCRdb's table, derived via immunoSEQ multiplex PCR, lists solely in-frame clones and lacks some. The sample has some 1 million clones; about 75% are singletons. The study, taken as a whole, reports: Measured sharing among donors was expected to vary with sequencing depth.

The germline gives CDR1 SNHLY, CDR2 FYNNEI. V was pared by 4 bases and J by 0 bases, with 10 bases between. The CDR3 runs 15 residues. The genes are TRBV2 and TRBJ1-5, with D unclear. The sequence came from a man aged 18 to 29 in good health. The sequencing input was memory CD4+ T cells sorted from blood. This sample's subset: CD45RA-negative fraction. The CDR3 here is CASSVHRSSNQPQHF. In DNA, the CDR3 is TGTGCCAGCAGTGTCCACCGAAGTAGCAATCAGCCCCAGCATTTT.